This T cell receptor beta chain emerged from a study of blood T cell repertoires in COVID-19. Whole-study context: Sources were T cells, B-cell-depleted T cells, or PBMCs; the material itself was cDNA or gDNA.

Losses at the gene ends were 2 bases for V and 5 bases for J; bases not matched to a gene: 17. This CDR3 is built from 19 residues. The germline CDR1 and CDR2 sequences are LGHNT and FRNRAP. Methods used by the authors: Reference gene primer amplification yielded estimated nucleated cell counts. The table came from immunoSEQ multiplex PCR; TCRdb's copy has only in-frame clones and leaves some out. For V, J and clone size, that table is used; D and trimming come from the DNA. The table lists 140,000 to 150,000 clones, around nine tenths of them singletons. The gene calls are TRBV12-5 and TRBJ2-5, with 10 bases identical to TRBD2. Material: peripheral blood. This receptor was taken from a man in his 60s with active or convalescent COVID-19. Here the CDR3 reads CASGLPSTGTSASGETQYF. CDR3 bases: TGTGCTAGTGGTTTGCCCTCAACCGGGACTAGCGCATCCGGTGAGACCCAGTACTTC.